The present entry profiles one T cell receptor (beta chain) with its context. This entry is derived from a study of T cells expressing NK-cell markers. Study-wide background: Repertoire data for TCR beta were derived from sorted T cells (CD3+CD56+NKG2C+, CD3+CD56+NKG2C- and CD3+CD56-NKG2C+).

TCRdb re-called the 5' RACE reads and catalogs CDR3 proteins one per entry, DNA excluded. The sample table sets out about 180,000 distinct CDR3 sequences. CDR3 size: 16 residues. Germline-derived CDR1 and CDR2 are MNHEY and SVGEGT. Material for sequencing was blood T cells: a sorted CD56 or NKG2C T cell subset, CD4+ or CD8+ T cells, or bulk PBMC T cells (not recorded which). The chain carries TRBV6-2 or TRBV6-3 and TRBJ2-1; TCRdb outputs TRBD1, but without DNA this stays unchecked. The TCR originated in a woman aged 18 to 69 in good health. The CDR3 loop reads CASSRGGVLSYNEQFF.